This T cell receptor (beta chain) stems from a study of cytomegalovirus exposure and HLA in healthy donors. A note on this clone: Its antigen is not known.

Profiling relied on immunoSEQ multiplex PCR, and the TCRdb table lists in-frame clones only, not all of them. The sample includes around 350,000 clones, 86% seen only once; the top ten take approximately 0.86%. Study-wide results and limits: A few of the chains that were CMV-associated were confirmed in vitro to be specific for CMV antigens. TCR clusters originating in the first cohort tended to co-occur in the roughly 110 validation repertoires, according to a later analysis. The study labeled approximately 150 TCR beta chains cytomegalovirus-associated.

The sequence was obtained from a woman aged 18-35 years in good health and CMV-seronegative. The sequencing sample was made of PBMCs.

The CDR3 is CASSLGDSSYEQYF. The DNA for the CDR3 is TGTGCCAGCAGCTTAGGCGATTCCTCCTACGAGCAGTACTTC. This chain connects TRBV7-9 to TRBJ2-7; D not resolved. The CDR3 has 14 amino acids. V was cut by 1 base and J by 0 bases, with 7 bases left in between. Germline V gene sequence: CDR1 SEHNR, CDR2 FQNEAQ (reference sequence).